What follows are 18 T cell receptor beta chains derived from one specimen sequenced in a study of cytomegalovirus exposure and HLA in healthy donors (dated by TCRdb to 2017 to 2019). The method was the immunoSEQ multiplex PCR assay. For the multiplex PCR, a mixture combining 60 forward primers for TCR Vbeta segments and 13 reverse primers for TCR Jbeta segments was used. TCRdb stores this immuneACCESS table with in-frame sequences only. Part of the clones is absent; in the studies checked, under half of the shortfall reflects unresolved V genes, and no reason is known for the rest. The sample has roughly 190,000 clones on record, more than 65% of them singletons. Around 1.6% of the sample rests with the top ten. Sequences were obtained from PBMCs. The receptors here all came from a girl between 5 and 17 years old in good health and CMV-seropositive.

This clone has only one observation. The chain is built from TRBV4-3 and TRBJ1-1; the D gene is possibly TRBD1 (6 bases). The CDR3 is 15 amino acids. The germline V gene encodes CDR1 LGHNA and CDR2 YSLEER. Between the trimmed V and J ends, which lost 4 bases and 1 base, there was a span of 13 bases. CDR3 nucleotide sequence: TGCGCCAGCAGCCGAGGTACACAGGGGAACACTGAAGCTTTCTTT. Protein product: CASSRGTQGNTEAFF.

This clone was seen a few times. The gene calls are TRBV5-6 and TRBJ2-7, with D possibly matching TRBD2 (5 bases). The CDR3 totals 14 residues. Germline V lookup: CDR1 SGHDT, CDR2 YYEEEE. V lost 3 bases and J 3 bases, leaving 13 bases between the germline ends. For the CDR3, the DNA is TGTGCCAGCAGCTCCTGGACTGAAAACTACGAGCAGTACTTC. Amino acids: CASSSWTENYEQYF.

The genes are TRBV4-3 and TRBJ1-4; D call uncertain. Germline loops: CDR1 LGHNA, CDR2 YSLEER. The CDR3 spans 13 residues. V gave up 3 bases and J gave up 5 bases, with 7 bases separating them. The DNA for the CDR3 is TGCGCCAGCAGCCAGTACATGAATGAAAAACTGTTTTTT. Its protein is CASSQYMNEKLFF.

This chain joins TRBV9 and TRBJ1-2; a weak D match, TRBD1 (5 bases). From germline, CDR1 is SGDLS and CDR2 YYNGEE. The V gene lost 7 bases and the J gene lost 4 bases, with 17 bases spanning the gap. The CDR3 loop spans 14 amino acids. CDR3 in amino acids: CASGGGGRPYGYTF. DNA of the CDR3: TGTGCCAGCGGGGGGGGAGGCAGGCCCTATGGCTACACCTTC.

CDR3 DNA sequence: TGTGCCAGCAGCTCGAGACTAGCGGGGACCACAGATACGCAGTATTTT. Protein: CASSSRLAGTTDTQYF. The V gene is TRBV5-6, the J gene TRBJ2-3, with 11 bases identical to TRBD2. Trimming removed 3 bases from V and 2 bases from J; junction bases left unmatched: 5. Germline values: CDR1 SGHDT, CDR2 YYEEEE. This CDR3 spans 16 amino acids. The variable domain in full, completed from reference TRBV5-6 and TRBJ2-3, reads DAGVTQSPTHLIKTRGQQVTLRCSPKSGHDTVSWYQQALGQGPQFIFQYYEEEERQRGNFPDRFSGHQFPNYSSELNVNALLLGDSALYLCASSSRLAGTTDTQYFGPGTRLTVL.

This sequence joins TRBV6-5 and TRBJ2-1, with D perhaps matching TRBD1 (5 bases). V lost 8 bases and J lost 6, with 20 bases in between. In germline, CDR1 is MNHEY, CDR2 SVGAGI. The CDR3 length is 15 residues. The CDR3 DNA sequence: TGTGCCAGCGGGGCCCGAGAAAGGGGTAGCAATGAGCAGTTCTTC. It encodes CASGARERGSNEQFF.

V usage is TRBV9 and J usage is TRBJ2-2; 9 nucleotides line up with TRBD2. Germline trimming cut 3 bases from V and 5 bases from J; bases unmatched to any gene: 14. The CDR3 loop spans 18 amino acids. CDR1 SGDLS and CDR2 YYNGEE come from the germline V gene. The CDR3 reads CASSALQGAGGLTGELFF. CDR3 nucleotides: TGTGCCAGCAGCGCTCTGCAGGGTGCGGGGGGGCTGACCGGGGAGCTGTTTTTT.

The chain carries TRBV27 and TRBJ2-3, with D unresolved. V lost 0 bases to trimming and J lost 5 bases, with 12 bases between them. Looked up from germline, CDR1 is MNHEY and CDR2 is SMNVEV (reference sequence). CDR3 length: 15 residues. The CDR3: CASSLSSPGGDTQYF. The DNA of the CDR3 is TGTGCCAGCAGTTTATCCTCACCAGGTGGAGATACGCAGTATTTT.

In its sample, this clone was seen once. This chain connects TRBV11-3 to TRBJ2-1, with TRBD1 identical over 7 bases. This CDR3 is 13 amino acids long. V was pared by 3 bases and J by 4 bases, with 0 bases of the junction left unmatched. Germline V lookup: CDR1 SGHNT, CDR2 YENEEA. CDR3 amino acids: CASSLGQYNEQFF. The CDR3 DNA reads TGTGCCAGCAGCTTGGGACAGTACAATGAGCAGTTCTTC.

V usage is TRBV25-1 and J usage is TRBJ2-3; 9 nucleotides align to TRBD2. The CDR3 runs to 16 residues. V was pared by 1 base and J by 3 bases, with 5 bases of the junction left unmatched. Germline lookup yields CDR1 MGHDK and CDR2 SYGVNS. Here the CDR3 reads CASSELGGGATDTQYF. DNA for the CDR3: TGTGCCAGCAGTGAATTGGGCGGGGGGGCGACAGATACGCAGTATTTT.

V and J are TRBV4-1 and TRBJ2-7; 8 bases match TRBD2. Unmatched junction bases numbered 5, after V lost 4 bases and J lost 0 bases. The length of the CDR3 is 15 residues. Looked up from germline, CDR1 is MGHRA and CDR2 is YSYEKL. The CDR3 DNA follows: TGCGCCAGCAGCCGTGAGCGGGAGACCTCCTACGAGCAGTACTTC. Its translation is CASSRERETSYEQYF.

V is TRBV18 and J is TRBJ1-4, with a tentative D call TRBD1 (5 bases). The CDR3 covers 15 residues. Trimming cost V 6 bases and J 8 bases, with 19 bases left between them. Germline CDR1 and CDR2: KGHSH and LQKENI. CDR3 DNA: TGTGCCAGCTCCTCCGCCTTGGGGCTGAAAGAAAAACTGTTTTTT. It yields the protein CASSSALGLKEKLFF.

The chain has TRBV6-6 and TRBJ2-7; D possibly corresponds to TRBD2 (7 bases). CDR3 length: 12 amino acids. Trimming took 11 bases from V and 4 from J, leaving 15 bases between them. Germline V CDR1 and CDR2: MNHNY, SVGAGI (reference sequence). The CDR3 sequence: CAGGRGGYEQYF. CDR3 DNA: TGTGCCGGGGGTAGGGGGGGTTACGAGCAGTACTTC.

The chain recombines TRBV18 with TRBJ2-5; no reliable D call. Germline CDR1 reads KGHSH; CDR2 reads LQKENI. This CDR3 is built from 13 residues. V was trimmed by 0 bases and J by 3 bases, leaving 5 bases between them. The CDR3 region is CASSPPFEETQYF. The CDR3 DNA reads as TGTGCCAGCTCACCACCTTTCGAAGAGACCCAGTACTTC.

This clone was seen a single time. This chain joins TRBV7-2 and TRBJ1-6; TRBD1 matches at 9 bases. From germline, CDR1 is SGHTA and CDR2 FQGNSA. The CDR3 spans 15 residues. Losses at the gene ends were 5 bases for V and 10 bases for J; bases not matched to a gene: 9. The CDR3 nucleotides are TGTGCCAGCAGCCCGGGACAGGGAGGAGGGTCACCCCTCCACTTT. Translating gives CASSPGQGGGSPLHF.

The chain couples TRBV14 to TRBJ2-5; D is unclear. Germline-derived CDR1 and CDR2 are SGHDN and FVKESK. The CDR3 is 13 amino acids. Trimming pared 4 bases from V and 4 bases from J, leaving 10 bases between. In DNA, the CDR3 is TGTGCCAGCAGCCCGGGTCTGGGAGAGACCCAGTACTTC. Translation gives CASSPGLGETQYF.

The CDR3 DNA follows: TGCGCCAGCAGCGCAGGAAACAAACCCATGCTCATGAACACTGAAGCTTTCTTT. Translated: CASSAGNKPMLMNTEAFF. The chain links TRBV4-1 to TRBJ1-1; D is unclear. This CDR3 is built from 18 residues. V lost 5 bases, J lost 0 bases, and 22 bases lay in between. Germline V gene sequence: CDR1 MGHRA, CDR2 YSYEKL.

J is TRBJ2-3 and V is TRBV9; tentative D call: TRBD2 (5 bases). Germline V gene sequence: CDR1 SGDLS, CDR2 YYNGEE. The CDR3 length is 17 residues. Trimming took off 4 bases at V and 0 bases at J, with 18 bases between the two ends. CDR3 in amino acids: CASSHPSAGSSTDTQYF. The DNA for the CDR3 is TGTGCCAGCAGCCACCCCTCTGCGGGTTCTAGCACAGATACGCAGTATTTT.